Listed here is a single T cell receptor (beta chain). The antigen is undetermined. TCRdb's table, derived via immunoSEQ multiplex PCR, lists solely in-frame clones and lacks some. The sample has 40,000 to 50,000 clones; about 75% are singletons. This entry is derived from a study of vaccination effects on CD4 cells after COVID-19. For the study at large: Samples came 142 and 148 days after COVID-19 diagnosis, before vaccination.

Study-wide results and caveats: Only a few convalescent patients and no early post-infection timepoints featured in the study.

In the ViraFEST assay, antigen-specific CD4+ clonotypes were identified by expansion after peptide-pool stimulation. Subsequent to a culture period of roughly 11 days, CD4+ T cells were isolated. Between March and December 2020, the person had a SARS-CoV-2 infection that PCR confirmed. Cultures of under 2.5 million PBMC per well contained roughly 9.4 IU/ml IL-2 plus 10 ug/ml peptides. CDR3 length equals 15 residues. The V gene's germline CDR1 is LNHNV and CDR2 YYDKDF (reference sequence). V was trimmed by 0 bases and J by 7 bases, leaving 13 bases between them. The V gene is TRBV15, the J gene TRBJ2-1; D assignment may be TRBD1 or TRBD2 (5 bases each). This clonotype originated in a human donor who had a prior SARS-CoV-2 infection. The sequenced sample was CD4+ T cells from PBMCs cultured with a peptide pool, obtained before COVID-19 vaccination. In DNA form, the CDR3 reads TGTGCCACCAGCAGAGATCTGGGGACGGGGAATGAGCAGTTCTTC. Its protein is CATSRDLGTGNEQFF.